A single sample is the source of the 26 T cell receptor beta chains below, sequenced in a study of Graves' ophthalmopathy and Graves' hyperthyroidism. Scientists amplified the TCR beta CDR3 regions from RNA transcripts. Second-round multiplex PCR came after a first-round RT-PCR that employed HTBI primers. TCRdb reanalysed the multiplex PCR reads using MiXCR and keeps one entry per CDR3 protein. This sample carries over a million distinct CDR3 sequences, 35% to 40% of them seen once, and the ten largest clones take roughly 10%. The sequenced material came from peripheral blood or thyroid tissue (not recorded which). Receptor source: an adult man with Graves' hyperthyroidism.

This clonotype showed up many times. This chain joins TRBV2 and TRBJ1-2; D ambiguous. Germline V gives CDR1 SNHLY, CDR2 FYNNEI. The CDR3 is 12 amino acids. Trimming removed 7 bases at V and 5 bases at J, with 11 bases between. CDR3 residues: CASTIDLYGYTF. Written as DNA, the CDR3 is TGTGCCAGCACTATAGACCTATATGGCTACACCTTC.

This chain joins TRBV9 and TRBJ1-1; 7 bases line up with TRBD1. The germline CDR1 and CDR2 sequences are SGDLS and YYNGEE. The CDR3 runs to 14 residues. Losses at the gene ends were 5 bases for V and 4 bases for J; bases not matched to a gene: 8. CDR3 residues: CASRGGRWATEAFF. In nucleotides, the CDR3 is TGTGCCAGCAGAGGGGGCAGGTGGGCCACTGAAGCTTTCTTT.

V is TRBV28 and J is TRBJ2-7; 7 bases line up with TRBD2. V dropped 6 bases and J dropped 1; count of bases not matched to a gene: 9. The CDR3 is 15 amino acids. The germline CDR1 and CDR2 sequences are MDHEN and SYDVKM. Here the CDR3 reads CASSAGRGNSYEQYF. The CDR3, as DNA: TGTGCCAGCAGCGCGGGGAGGGGAAATTCCTACGAGCAGTACTTC. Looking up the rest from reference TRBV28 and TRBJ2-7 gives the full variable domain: DVKVTQSSRYLVKRTGEKVFLECVQDMDHENMFWYRQDPGLGLRLIYFSYDVKMKEKGDIPEGYSVSREKKERFSLILESASTNQTSMYLCASSAGRGNSYEQYFGPGTRLTVT.

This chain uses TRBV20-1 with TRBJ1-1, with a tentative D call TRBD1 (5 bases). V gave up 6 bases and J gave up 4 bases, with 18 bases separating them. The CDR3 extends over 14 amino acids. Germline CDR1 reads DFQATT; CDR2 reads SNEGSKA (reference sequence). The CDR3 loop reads CSASSAGFGTEAFF. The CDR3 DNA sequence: TGCAGTGCCAGCAGTGCAGGGTTCGGCACTGAAGCTTTCTTT.

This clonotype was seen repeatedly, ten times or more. The chain's CDR3 is CASSLAGRGTTEAFF. The CDR3 DNA sequence: TGTGCCAGCAGTTTAGCGGGGCGGGGTACCACTGAAGCTTTCTTT. This chain joins TRBV12-3 or TRBV12-4 and TRBJ1-1, with D possibly matching TRBD1 (5 bases). V was cut by 0 bases and J by 4 bases, with 12 bases left in between. This CDR3 is built from 15 residues.

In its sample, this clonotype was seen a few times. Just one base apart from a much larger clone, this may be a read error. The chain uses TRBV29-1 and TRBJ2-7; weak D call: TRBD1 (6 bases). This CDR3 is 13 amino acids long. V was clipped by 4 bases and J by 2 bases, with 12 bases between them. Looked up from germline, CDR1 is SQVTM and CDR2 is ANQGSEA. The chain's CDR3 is CSVAGAGAYEQYF. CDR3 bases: TGCAGCGTTGCTGGGGCAGGGGCCTACGAGCAGTACTTC.

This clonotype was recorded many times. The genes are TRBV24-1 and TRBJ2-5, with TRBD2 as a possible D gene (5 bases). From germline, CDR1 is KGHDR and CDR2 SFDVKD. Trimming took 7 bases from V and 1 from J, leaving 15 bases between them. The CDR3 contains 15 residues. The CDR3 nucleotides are TGTGCCACCAGGGGTAATAGCGCCGGCCAAGAGACCCAGTACTTC. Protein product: CATRGNSAGQETQYF.

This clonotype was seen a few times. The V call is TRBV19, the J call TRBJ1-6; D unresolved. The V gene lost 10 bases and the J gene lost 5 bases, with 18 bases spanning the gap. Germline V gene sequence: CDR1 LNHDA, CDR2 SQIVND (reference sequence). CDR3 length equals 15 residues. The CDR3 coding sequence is TGTGCCACTACGACAAACAGAAAAGATAATTCACCCCTCCACTTT. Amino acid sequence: CATTTNRKDNSPLHF.

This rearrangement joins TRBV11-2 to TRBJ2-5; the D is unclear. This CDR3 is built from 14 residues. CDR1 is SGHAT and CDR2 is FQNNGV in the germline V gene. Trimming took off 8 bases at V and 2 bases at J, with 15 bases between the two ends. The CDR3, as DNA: TGTGCCAGCGGCGTACTGGCGGCTCAAGAGACCCAGTACTTC. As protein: CASGVLAAQETQYF.

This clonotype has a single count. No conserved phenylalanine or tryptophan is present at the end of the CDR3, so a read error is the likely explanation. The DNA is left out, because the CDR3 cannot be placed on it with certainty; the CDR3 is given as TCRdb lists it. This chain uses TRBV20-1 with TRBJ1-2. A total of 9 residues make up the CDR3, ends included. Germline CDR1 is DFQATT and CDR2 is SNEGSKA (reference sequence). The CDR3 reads CSAPGLNTE.

The CDR3 DNA sequence: TGTGCCAGCAGCTTTCGTCGTTTCAGAACTAATCAAACCGGGGAGCTGTTTTTT. It is translated as CASSFRRFRTNQTGELFF. The J gene is TRBJ2-2, the V gene TRBV7-2; D unresolved. V was shortened by 3 bases and J by 5 bases, with 22 bases between the two germline ends. The CDR3 is 18 amino acids. Germline V gene data show CDR1 as SGHTA and CDR2 as FQGNSA. Full variable domain (outside the CDR3, taken from reference TRBV7-2 and TRBJ2-2): GAGVSQSPSNKVTEKGKDVELRCDPISGHTALYWYRQSLGQGLEFLIYFQGNSAPDKSGLPSDRFSAERTGGSVSTLTIQRTQQEDSAVYLCASSFRRFRTNQTGELFFGEGSRLTVL.

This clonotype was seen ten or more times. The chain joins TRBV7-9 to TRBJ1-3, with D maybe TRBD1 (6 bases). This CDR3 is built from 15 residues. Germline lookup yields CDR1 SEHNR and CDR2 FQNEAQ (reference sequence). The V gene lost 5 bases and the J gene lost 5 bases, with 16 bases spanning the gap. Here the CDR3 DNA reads TGTGCCAGCAGCAACCAGGGACAAAGAAGAAACACCATATATTTT. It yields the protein CASSNQGQRRNTIYF.

CDR3 nucleotide sequence: TGTGCCAGCAGTCGGACTAGGGCCCTCGAGCAGTACTTC. It specifies CASSRTRALEQYF. The chain is built from TRBV6-1 and TRBJ2-7; 7 positions match TRBD2. CDR3 size: 13 residues. Germline trimming cut 5 bases from V and 6 bases from J; bases unmatched to any gene: 7. Germline V gene data show CDR1 as MNHNS and CDR2 as SASEGT.

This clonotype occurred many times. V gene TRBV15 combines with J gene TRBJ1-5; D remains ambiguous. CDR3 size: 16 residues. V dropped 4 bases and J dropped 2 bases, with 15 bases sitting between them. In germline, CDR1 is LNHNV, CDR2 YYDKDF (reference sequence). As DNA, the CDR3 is TGTGCCACCAGCATACAACTTACGAGTGGCAATCAGCCCCAGCATTTT. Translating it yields CATSIQLTSGNQPQHF.

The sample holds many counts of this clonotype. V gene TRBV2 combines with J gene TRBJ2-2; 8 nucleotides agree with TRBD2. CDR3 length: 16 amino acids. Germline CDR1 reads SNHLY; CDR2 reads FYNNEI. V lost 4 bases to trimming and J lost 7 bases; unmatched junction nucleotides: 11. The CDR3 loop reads CASSGGLGGRGGELFF. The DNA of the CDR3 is TGTGCCAGCAGTGGGGGACTAGGCGGAAGGGGCGGGGAGCTGTTTTTT.

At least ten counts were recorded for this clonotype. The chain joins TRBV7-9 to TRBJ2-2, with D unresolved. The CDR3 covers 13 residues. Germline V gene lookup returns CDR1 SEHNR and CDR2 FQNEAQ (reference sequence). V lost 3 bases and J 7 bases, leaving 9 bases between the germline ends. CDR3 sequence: CASSFLVDGELFF. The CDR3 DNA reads TGTGCCAGCAGCTTCCTAGTTGACGGGGAGCTGTTTTTT.

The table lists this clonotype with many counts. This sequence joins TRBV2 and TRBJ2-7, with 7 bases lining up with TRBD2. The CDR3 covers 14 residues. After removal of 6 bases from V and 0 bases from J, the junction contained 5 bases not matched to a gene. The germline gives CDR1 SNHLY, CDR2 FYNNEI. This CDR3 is CASRGSGASYEQYF. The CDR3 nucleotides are TGTGCCAGCAGAGGAAGCGGGGCCTCCTACGAGCAGTACTTC.

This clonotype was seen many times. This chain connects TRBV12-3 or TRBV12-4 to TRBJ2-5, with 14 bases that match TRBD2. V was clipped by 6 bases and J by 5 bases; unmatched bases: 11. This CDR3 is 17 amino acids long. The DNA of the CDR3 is TGTGCCAGCAGCGGCCCTGGGACTAGCGGGGGCCGGGAGACCCAGTACTTC. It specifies CASSGPGTSGGRETQYF.

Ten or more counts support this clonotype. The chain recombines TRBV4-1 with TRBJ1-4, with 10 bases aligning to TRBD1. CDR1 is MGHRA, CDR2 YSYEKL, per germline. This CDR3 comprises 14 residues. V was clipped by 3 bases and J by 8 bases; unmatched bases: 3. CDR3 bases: TGCGCCAGCAGCCATGACAGGGGGCGGGAAAAACTGTTTTTT. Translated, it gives CASSHDRGREKLFF.

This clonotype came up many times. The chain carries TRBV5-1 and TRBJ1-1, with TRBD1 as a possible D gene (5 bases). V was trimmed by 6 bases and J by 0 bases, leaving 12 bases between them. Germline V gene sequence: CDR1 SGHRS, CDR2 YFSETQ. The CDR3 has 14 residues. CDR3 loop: CASTGGGLNTEAFF. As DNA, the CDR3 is TGCGCCAGCACCGGCGGGGGATTGAACACTGAAGCTTTCTTT.

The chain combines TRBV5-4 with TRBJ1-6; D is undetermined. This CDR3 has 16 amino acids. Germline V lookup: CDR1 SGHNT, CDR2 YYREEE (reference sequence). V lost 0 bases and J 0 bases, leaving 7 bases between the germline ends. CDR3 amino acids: CASSLAGDSYNSPLHF. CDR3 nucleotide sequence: TGTGCCAGCAGCTTGGCCGGGGACTCCTATAATTCACCCCTCCACTTT. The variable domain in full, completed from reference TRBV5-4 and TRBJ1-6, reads ETGVTQSPTHLIKTRGQQVTLRCSSQSGHNTVSWYQQALGQGPQFIFQYYREEENGRGNFPPRFSGLQFPNYSSELNVNALELDDSALYLCASSLAGDSYNSPLHFGNGTRLTVT.

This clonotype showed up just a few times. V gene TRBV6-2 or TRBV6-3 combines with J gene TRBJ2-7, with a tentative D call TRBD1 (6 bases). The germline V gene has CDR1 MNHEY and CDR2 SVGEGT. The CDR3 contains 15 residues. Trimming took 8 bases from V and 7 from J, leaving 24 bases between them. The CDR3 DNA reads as TGTGCCAGCCATCACTTAAGGACAGAAACTATTGAGCAGTACTTC. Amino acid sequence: CASHHLRTETIEQYF.

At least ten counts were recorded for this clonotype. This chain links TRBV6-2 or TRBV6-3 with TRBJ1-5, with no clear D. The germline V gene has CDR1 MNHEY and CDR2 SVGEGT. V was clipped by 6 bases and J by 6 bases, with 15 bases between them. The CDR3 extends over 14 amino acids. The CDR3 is CASSNGPVIQPQHF. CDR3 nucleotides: TGTGCCAGCAGCAACGGACCGGTAATTCAGCCCCAGCATTTT.

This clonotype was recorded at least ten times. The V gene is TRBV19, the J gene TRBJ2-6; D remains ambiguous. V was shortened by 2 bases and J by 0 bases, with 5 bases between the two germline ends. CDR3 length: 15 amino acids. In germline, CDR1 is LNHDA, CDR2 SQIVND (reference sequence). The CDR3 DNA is TGTGCCAGTAGTATATGGATCTCTGGGGCCAACGTCCTGACTTTC. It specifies CASSIWISGANVLTF.

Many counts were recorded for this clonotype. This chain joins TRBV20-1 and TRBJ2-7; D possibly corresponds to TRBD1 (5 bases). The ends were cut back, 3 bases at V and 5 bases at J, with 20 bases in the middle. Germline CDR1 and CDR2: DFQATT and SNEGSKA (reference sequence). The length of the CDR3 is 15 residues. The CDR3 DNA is TGCAGTGCTAGTAGTTTCCGGCAGGGTGGAGACGAGCAGTACTTC. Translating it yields CSASSFRQGGDEQYF.

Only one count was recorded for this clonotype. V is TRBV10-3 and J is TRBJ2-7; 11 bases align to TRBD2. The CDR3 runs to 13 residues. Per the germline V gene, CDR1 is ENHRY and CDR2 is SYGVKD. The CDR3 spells CVTGLADTYEQYF. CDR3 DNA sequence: TGTGTCACGGGACTAGCGGACACCTACGAGCAGTACTTC.